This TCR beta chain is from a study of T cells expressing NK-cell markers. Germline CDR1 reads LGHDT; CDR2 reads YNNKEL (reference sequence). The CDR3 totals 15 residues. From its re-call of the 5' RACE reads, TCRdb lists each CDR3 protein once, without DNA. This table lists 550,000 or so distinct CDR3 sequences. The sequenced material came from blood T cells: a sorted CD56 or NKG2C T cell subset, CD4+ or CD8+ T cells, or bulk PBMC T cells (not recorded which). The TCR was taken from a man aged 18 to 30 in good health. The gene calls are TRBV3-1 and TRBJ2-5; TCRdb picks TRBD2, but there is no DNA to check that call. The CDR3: CASSQAGRIQETQYF.